This TCR beta chain is drawn from a study of CD8 T cells in ankylosing spondylitis. Study-level findings and limits: It was reported that disease-linked clones were significantly enriched in matched ankylosing spondylitis synovial fluid. About 8 highly homologous variants made up a TCR beta motif that seemed to typify ankylosing spondylitis blood. Clones linked with disease were CD8+ and fairly uncommon in the peripheral blood. A subset of motif variants has previously been described in the synovial fluid and blood of reactive arthritis.

Making the TCR beta libraries involved quantitative 5'-RACE with molecular barcodes. From the 5' RACE reads, TCRdb called clonotypes with MiXCR, one entry per CDR3 protein. This table holds about 220,000 distinct CDR3 sequences, 7.3% found once. Trimming shortened V by 10 bases and J by 8 bases, and 17 bases separated the two germline ends. This CDR3 contains 12 residues. Germline loops: CDR1 MNHEY, CDR2 SVGAGI. This clonotype appeared many times. No antigen is known for it. This TCR was sampled from a male donor with ankylosing spondylitis. Sequenced sample: blood, either unsorted or a sorted T cell fraction (not recorded which). The chain employs TRBV6-5 and TRBJ1-2; D unresolved. CDR3 sequence reads: CATWSGASGYTF. The CDR3 region has the DNA TGTGCCACATGGTCTGGAGCCAGCGGCTACACCTTC.